One and the same sample provided the 19 T cell receptor beta chains below, sequenced in a study of response to subunit inactivated influenza vaccine. TCRdb fed the RT-PCR reads into MiXCR, producing one record per CDR3 protein. The sample consists of about 540,000 distinct CDR3 sequences, under 25% of them appearing once. These data were also filed under a second study, of T cells expressing NK-cell markers. Per that study: The authors made TCR beta cDNA libraries by 5'RACE template switching. This switching added a universal primer site and UMIs.

The specimen comprised CD4+ T cells sorted from PBMCs, sampled 11 to 12 days after vaccination. These receptors were taken from a man aged 50 to 59 who received an inactivated influenza vaccine.

The chain joins TRBV4-3 to TRBJ1-6, with D maybe TRBD1 (6 bases). V was shortened by 0 bases and J by 6 bases, with 9 bases between the two germline ends. The length of the CDR3 is 15 residues. Germline V lookup: CDR1 LGHNA, CDR2 YSLEER. The CDR3 DNA reads as TGCGCCAGCAGCCAAGAGGGACAAGCTAATTCACCCCTCCACTTT. The encoded protein is CASSQEGQANSPLHF.

V usage is TRBV20-1 and J usage is TRBJ1-4; no clear D gene. The germline V and J ends were trimmed by 5 bases and 8 bases, with 15 bases remaining between them. The CDR3 has 13 amino acids. Germline CDR1 reads DFQATT; CDR2 reads SNEGSKA (reference sequence). CDR3 sequence reads: CSAPSPYREKLFF. The CDR3 DNA is TGCAGTGCTCCTTCGCCTTATAGGGAAAAACTGTTTTTT.

This clonotype showed up many times. This chain uses TRBV6-5 with TRBJ2-2, with 7 positions matching TRBD1. Germline V lookup: CDR1 MNHEY, CDR2 SVGAGI. V trimming: 4 bases; J trimming: 3 bases; junction bases outside the gene matches: 11. The CDR3 contains 17 residues. The CDR3 loop is CASSSGTATLDTGELFF. CDR3 coding DNA: TGTGCCAGCAGTTCCGGGACAGCCACCTTGGACACCGGGGAGCTGTTTTTT.

The sample holds a few counts of this clonotype. The J gene is TRBJ2-3, the V gene TRBV12-3 or TRBV12-4; D tentatively fits TRBD1 or TRBD2 (5 bases each). This CDR3 contains 14 residues. Between the trimmed V and J ends, which lost 3 bases and 2 bases, there was a span of 9 bases. CDR3 amino acids: CASSLGTATDTQYF. CDR3 nucleotide sequence: TGTGCCAGCAGTTTGGGGACCGCCACAGATACGCAGTATTTT.

This chain uses TRBV29-1 with TRBJ1-2; D possibly corresponds to TRBD1 (6 bases). V lost 7 bases to trimming and J lost 0 bases, with 12 bases between them. The CDR3 has 13 amino acids. The germline gives CDR1 SQVTM, CDR2 ANQGSEA. The DNA of the CDR3 is TGCAGCGCAGCAGGGGTCTCTAACTATGGCTACACCTTC. This codes for CSAAGVSNYGYTF.

This clonotype has only a few counts. The chain joins TRBV9 to TRBJ2-7, with D unresolved. V lost 5 bases, J lost 0 bases, and 9 bases lay in between. This CDR3 comprises 13 residues. CDR1 SGDLS and CDR2 YYNGEE come from the germline V gene. The chain's CDR3 is CASSGYSSYEQYF. The CDR3 nucleotides are TGTGCCAGCAGTGGATATAGCTCCTACGAGCAGTACTTC.

The gene calls are TRBV4-2 and TRBJ2-2; D gene ambiguous. Trimming removed 0 bases from V and 4 bases from J, with 12 bases in between. Per germline, CDR1 LGHNA and CDR2 YNFKEQ. This CDR3 spans 16 amino acids. This CDR3 is CASSQESFGFTGELFF. CDR3 sequence (DNA): TGTGCCAGCAGCCAAGAGTCGTTTGGGTTCACCGGGGAGCTGTTTTTT.

This clonotype was counted many times. The V and J genes are TRBV12-3 or TRBV12-4 and TRBJ2-2, with a possible D match to TRBD1 (6 bases). The V gene lost 7 bases and the J gene lost 4 bases, with 19 bases spanning the gap. The CDR3 is 16 residues long. The CDR3 loop reads CASTQGWQGGTGELFF. The CDR3, as DNA: TGTGCCAGCACCCAGGGGTGGCAGGGCGGCACCGGGGAGCTGTTTTTT.

This clonotype was detected a few times. The CDR3 nucleotides read TGTGCCAGCAGCCCTTATGTGGGAGGTTACGAGCAGTACTTC. It codes for CASSPYVGGYEQYF. The genes are TRBV6-1 and TRBJ2-7, with D maybe TRBD2 (6 bases). This CDR3 has 14 amino acids. CDR1 is MNHNS and CDR2 is SASEGT in the germline V gene. V lost 6 bases, J lost 4 bases, and 16 bases lay in between.

The chain is built from TRBV28 and TRBJ1-6; 10 nucleotides line up with TRBD1. V was pared by 7 bases and J by 1 base, with 4 bases of the junction left unmatched. The germline V gene has CDR1 MDHEN and CDR2 SYDVKM. CDR3 length equals 16 residues. The CDR3 sequence: CASIPGQGSYNSPLHF. The DNA for the CDR3 is TGTGCCAGCATCCCGGGACAGGGGTCCTATAATTCACCCCTCCACTTT.

V is TRBV5-8 and J is TRBJ2-7; 10 nucleotides align to TRBD2. From germline, CDR1 is SGHTS and CDR2 YDEGEE. The CDR3 runs to 17 residues. V shed 0 bases, J shed 6 bases, and the junction held 12 bases outside the gene matches. DNA for the CDR3: TGTGCCAGCAGCTTGGGCAAACGACTAGCGGGTCTCTCCGAGCAGTACTTC. Protein: CASSLGKRLAGLSEQYF.

This chain uses TRBV28 with TRBJ2-7; 11 bases line up with TRBD2. The length of the CDR3 is 15 residues. The germline CDR1 and CDR2 sequences are MDHEN and SYDVKM. J lost 4 bases, V lost 5 bases, and 7 bases had no gene match. The DNA for the CDR3 is TGTGCCAGCAGTCCACAGGGACTAGCGGCTTACGAGCAGTACTTC. Translating it yields CASSPQGLAAYEQYF.

In regard to this clonotype: At one boundary the junction diverges from the germline segment, which might be a read error. The V and J genes are TRBV5-1 and TRBJ2-7; perhaps TRBD1 as D (6 bases). CDR3 length equals 14 residues. Germline loops: CDR1 SGHRS, CDR2 YFSETQ. The CDR3 protein is CTSSLSGATYEQYF. CDR3 in DNA: TGCACCAGCAGCTTGTCAGGGGCCACCTACGAGCAGTACTTC.

A few counts support this clonotype. V usage is TRBV20-1 and J usage is TRBJ2-5; D tentatively fits TRBD1 or TRBD2 (5 bases each). V shed 5 bases and J shed 5 bases, with 12 bases lying between them. This CDR3 is built from 12 residues. The germline CDR1 and CDR2 sequences are DFQATT and SNEGSKA (reference sequence). The CDR3 protein is CSAPGPKETQYF. The CDR3 coding sequence is TGCAGTGCTCCGGGACCGAAGGAGACCCAGTACTTC.

The V call is TRBV28, the J call TRBJ1-6; 7 nucleotides match TRBD1. V dropped 4 bases and J dropped 9; count of bases not matched to a gene: 9. The CDR3 is 15 residues long. CDR1 and CDR2 (germline): MDHEN, SYDVKM. The CDR3 sequence is CASSYPTGLSSPLHF. In DNA form, the CDR3 reads TGTGCCAGCAGTTACCCGACAGGGCTAAGTTCACCCCTCCACTTT.

This clonotype was picked up a small number of times. This chain uses TRBV5-1 with TRBJ2-5; 13 bases are a match to TRBD2. This CDR3 has 18 amino acids. Germline-derived CDR1 and CDR2 are SGHRS and YFSETQ. V dropped 0 bases and J dropped 4; count of bases not matched to a gene: 9. CDR3 loop: CASSLAGTSGMEGETQYF. In DNA form, the CDR3 reads TGCGCCAGCAGCTTGGCCGGGACTAGCGGGATGGAGGGAGAGACCCAGTACTTC.

This clonotype came up many times. The V call is TRBV5-1, the J call TRBJ2-1; TRBD1 matches at 7 bases. The V gene end was trimmed by 2 bases and the J gene end by 0 bases; junction bases not matched to a gene: 2. This CDR3 comprises 15 residues. Germline-derived CDR1 and CDR2 are SGHRS and YFSETQ. The CDR3 DNA reads TGCGCCAGCAGCTTAGACAGGGCCTCCTACAATGAGCAGTTCTTC. Protein: CASSLDRASYNEQFF. The full variable domain, in which reference TRBV5-1 and TRBJ2-1 provide the parts outside the CDR3, is KAGVTQTPRYLIKTRGQQVTLSCSPISGHRSVSWYQQTPGQGLQFLFEYFSETQRNKGNFPGRFSGRQFSNSRSEMNVSTLELGDSALYLCASSLDRASYNEQFFGPGTRLTVL.

This chain uses TRBV4-2 with TRBJ2-1, with TRBD2 matching 10 bases. Per germline, CDR1 LGHNA and CDR2 YNFKEQ. Unmatched junction bases numbered 11, after V lost 2 bases and J lost 4 bases. CDR3 size: 18 residues. The CDR3 protein is CASSQLTSGGDRYNEQFF. The CDR3 DNA reads TGTGCCAGCAGCCAATTAACCAGCGGGGGGGACAGGTACAATGAGCAGTTCTTC.

In its sample, this clonotype was seen a few times. The chain is built from TRBV29-1 and TRBJ2-1; D unclear. V lost 1 base and J lost 8, with 18 bases in between. Germline V gives CDR1 SQVTM, CDR2 ANQGSEA. The CDR3 runs 15 residues. CDR3 sequence (DNA): TGCAGCGTTGAAGGGGCCCCCCAAAAGAGGTATGAGCAGTTCTTC. It translates to CSVEGAPQKRYEQFF.